What follows are 13 T cell receptor beta chains derived from one specimen sequenced in a study of cytomegalovirus exposure and HLA in healthy donors. PCR involved 60 Vbeta and 13 Jbeta primers. Profiling relied on immunoSEQ multiplex PCR, and the TCRdb table lists in-frame clones only, not all of them. The data show around 130,000 clones, around 86% seen once. The specimen was PBMCs. The receptors stem from a man between 25 and 39 years old in good health and CMV-seronegative.

The chain uses TRBV7-2 and TRBJ1-1; D possibly corresponds to TRBD1 (5 bases). Germline CDR1 SGHTA, CDR2 FQGNSA. Trimming removed 1 base at V and 0 bases at J, with 15 bases between. The CDR3 covers 17 residues. The CDR3 region is CASSLEGKGLMNTEAFF. In DNA, the CDR3 is TGTGCCAGCAGCTTAGAGGGAAAGGGACTTATGAACACTGAAGCTTTCTTT.

This clone occurred once. The J gene is TRBJ2-2, the V gene TRBV19; TRBD1 agrees at 8 bases. CDR3 size: 16 residues. The ends lost 5 bases at V and 0 bases at J; junction bases unmatched: 5. Per the germline V gene, CDR1 is LNHDA and CDR2 is SQIVND (reference sequence). The CDR3 DNA is TGTGCCAGTAGTGTTAGGACAGGGTCGAACACCGGGGAGCTGTTTTTT. Translated: CASSVRTGSNTGELFF.

The chain couples TRBV23-1 to TRBJ2-1, with D possibly being TRBD2 (5 bases). TRBV23-1 is placed among ORFs of uncertain function. This CDR3 is built from 12 residues. The germline V and J ends were trimmed by 8 bases and 10 bases, with 15 bases remaining between them. The CDR3 DNA reads TGCGCCAGCTATATCGACGGGAAAGAGCAGTTCTTC. Translating gives CASYIDGKEQFF.

The rearrangement uses TRBV15 and TRBJ2-1; TRBD2 is a possible D gene (6 bases). The germline CDR1 and CDR2 sequences are LNHNV and YYDKDF (reference sequence). The V end was cut by 4 bases, the J end by 6 bases, with 10 bases between. This CDR3 has 13 amino acids. Here the CDR3 reads CATSTGVGNEQFF. The DNA of the CDR3 is TGTGCCACCAGCACGGGGGTCGGCAATGAGCAGTTCTTC.

The chain is built from TRBV15 and TRBJ2-6; 11 nucleotides agree with TRBD2. The V segment lost 1 base and the J segment 1 base; nucleotides outside the gene matches: 9. The germline gives CDR1 LNHNV, CDR2 YYDKDF (reference sequence). This CDR3 is 20 amino acids long. CDR3 region: CATSRVPLAGVFSGANVLTF. CDR3 DNA sequence: TGTGCCACCAGCAGAGTTCCACTAGCGGGGGTTTTTTCTGGGGCCAACGTCCTGACTTTC.

The CDR3, as DNA: TGCGCCAGCAGCTCACAGGGGATGGACACTGAAGCTTTCTTT. Protein product: CASSSQGMDTEAFF. The V and J genes are TRBV5-1 and TRBJ1-1, with 7 bases that match TRBD1. Per the germline V gene, CDR1 is SGHRS and CDR2 is YFSETQ. V lost 3 bases and J lost 3; bases outside the gene matches: 5. The length of the CDR3 is 14 residues.

The chain uses TRBV13 and TRBJ2-7; TRBD2 might be the D (5 bases). From germline, CDR1 is PRHDT and CDR2 FYEKMQ (reference sequence). V gave up 4 bases and J gave up 9 bases, with 13 bases separating them. The CDR3 has 12 amino acids. DNA for the CDR3: TGTGCCAGCAGCTCGGACCTAGGAGGGCAGTACTTC. It encodes CASSSDLGGQYF.

This sequence joins TRBV4-3 and TRBJ2-7; D possibly corresponds to TRBD2 (6 bases). The germline V gene has CDR1 LGHNA and CDR2 YSLEER. The CDR3 is 15 amino acids. V lost 3 bases to trimming and J lost 2 bases, with 14 bases between them. As DNA, the CDR3 is TGCGCCAGCAGCCAGGGGACTGACCCTACCTACGAGCAGTACTTC. It specifies CASSQGTDPTYEQYF.

This rearrangement joins TRBV10-2 to TRBJ2-5; 7 bases agree with TRBD2. The CDR3 has 14 residues. Looked up from germline, CDR1 is WSHSY and CDR2 is SAAADI. V dropped 6 bases and J dropped 2; count of bases not matched to a gene: 6. CDR3 residues: CASRLSGAQETQYF. The DNA of the CDR3 is TGCGCCAGCAGATTAAGCGGGGCGCAAGAGACCCAGTACTTC.

Only one count was recorded for this clone. This chain joins TRBV27 and TRBJ2-2; D might be TRBD2 (7 bases). CDR1 is MNHEY and CDR2 is SMNVEV in the germline V gene (reference sequence). Trimming cost V 1 base and J 4 bases, with 13 bases left between them. CDR3 length equals 16 residues. The CDR3 coding sequence is TGTGCCAGCAGTTTATTGGGGGGGGCGATCACCGGGGAGCTGTTTTTT. Protein sequence: CASSLLGGAITGELFF.

The rearrangement joins TRBV19 to TRBJ2-7, with 7 bases identical to TRBD2. Germline V gene data show CDR1 as LNHDA and CDR2 as SQIVND (reference sequence). CDR3 length: 13 amino acids. J was trimmed by 9 bases and V by 6 bases; bases with no gene match: 11. Here the CDR3 reads CASSGLDGGVQYF. The CDR3 DNA is TGTGCCAGTAGCGGACTTGATGGGGGGGTGCAGTACTTC.

This chain joins TRBV10-3 and TRBJ2-3; 12 bases are shared with TRBD2. Trimming at V came to 10 bases and at J to 6 bases, leaving 5 bases not matched to a gene. The CDR3 contains 13 residues. CDR1 is ENHRY, CDR2 SYGVKD, per germline. The CDR3: CATLAGGVDTQYF. The DNA for the CDR3 is TGTGCCACCCTAGCGGGGGGGGTGGATACGCAGTATTTT.

In the case of this clone: At the DNA level, this CDR3 is encoded by other sequences in the same sample as well. The chain uses TRBV6-1 and TRBJ2-5; TRBD2 matches at 10 bases. V gave up 2 bases and J gave up 1 base; unmatched junction bases: 1. Germline-derived CDR1 and CDR2 are MNHNS and SASEGT. The CDR3 covers 15 residues. CDR3 residues: CASSELAGGQETQYF. The CDR3 DNA reads TGTGCCAGCAGTGAATTAGCGGGGGGCCAAGAGACCCAGTACTTC.